These 20 T cell receptor beta chains were sequenced from one sample in a study of T cell responses to AZD1222 COVID-19 vaccine. Data came from immunoSEQ multiplex PCR; TCRdb stores just in-frame clones and leaves some out. The table lists 150,000 to 180,000 clones, around nine tenths of them singletons. The sample in question was peripheral blood, obtained on day 0 of AZD1222 vaccination. The receptors originated from an adult in good health.

Remarks on this clone: Relative to the germline gene, one junction end is altered; a read error may explain this. The V and J genes are TRBV6-5 and TRBJ1-4; maybe TRBD1 (5 bases). Germline V CDR1 and CDR2: MNHEY, SVGAGI. The CDR3 consists of 14 residues. The CDR3 DNA sequence: TGTGCCAGCGGCCAGGGAGCAACTAACGAAAAACTGTTTTTT. This encodes CASGQGATNEKLFF.

The chain links TRBV20-1 to TRBJ2-7, with a possible D match to TRBD2 (6 bases). Germline V gene lookup returns CDR1 DFQATT and CDR2 SNEGSKA (reference sequence). Trimming shortened V by 3 bases and J by 6 bases, and 12 bases separated the two germline ends. CDR3 length: 12 amino acids. This CDR3 is CSASKEGSEQYF. The DNA for the CDR3 is TGCAGTGCTAGTAAGGAGGGCTCCGAGCAGTACTTC.

This clone occurred once. This rearrangement joins TRBV7-9 to TRBJ1-2; no clear D gene. The CDR3 spans 14 residues. V lost 5 bases, J lost 3 bases, and 13 bases lay in between. Germline V CDR1 and CDR2: SEHNR, FQNEAQ (reference sequence). Here the CDR3 reads CASSPPRTDYGYTF. The DNA for the CDR3 is TGTGCCAGCAGCCCTCCCAGGACGGACTATGGCTACACCTTC.

This chain connects TRBV24-1 to TRBJ1-2, with a tentative D call TRBD1 (5 bases). V gave up 7 bases and J gave up 3 bases, with 5 bases separating them. CDR3 size: 11 residues. Germline lookup yields CDR1 KGHDR and CDR2 SFDVKD. The CDR3 nucleotides read TGTGCCACCAGAGGGGACTATGGCTACACCTTC. Amino acids: CATRGDYGYTF.

The chain joins TRBV29-1 to TRBJ2-3; 11 bases map to TRBD2. Germline lookup yields CDR1 SQVTM and CDR2 ANQGSEA. The CDR3 totals 15 residues. Trimming took 7 bases from V and 1 from J; bases not matched to a gene: 7. The DNA of the CDR3 is TGCAGCGCCCAAGTAGCGGGGGGGCGCACAGATACGCAGTATTTT. It translates to CSAQVAGGRTDTQYF.

The rearrangement uses TRBV5-6 and TRBJ2-2, with 11 bases fitting TRBD2. Germline V CDR1 and CDR2: SGHDT, YYEEEE. CDR3 size: 17 residues. J gave up 0 bases and V 5 bases, and 6 bases lay outside the gene matches. CDR3 nucleotide sequence: TGTGCCAGCAGTCCTCAGACTAGCGGGGCGAACACCGGGGAGCTGTTTTTT. It specifies CASSPQTSGANTGELFF.

This chain uses TRBV5-1 with TRBJ1-1, with no clear D. Germline V lookup: CDR1 SGHRS, CDR2 YFSETQ. This CDR3 spans 14 amino acids. V was clipped by 1 base and J by 1 base, with 8 bases between them. The CDR3 sequence: CASSLRGPNTEAFF. The CDR3 DNA sequence: TGCGCCAGCAGCTTGCGCGGGCCGAACACTGAAGCTTTCTTT.

The chain is built from TRBV30 and TRBJ1-4, with D unclear. Germline values: CDR1 GTSNPN, CDR2 SVGIG (reference sequence). The CDR3 runs 10 residues. The V gene lost 2 bases and the J gene lost 10 bases, with 5 bases spanning the gap. The CDR3 spells CAWSRGKLFF. CDR3 DNA: TGTGCCTGGAGTAGAGGAAAACTGTTTTTT. Supplemented by reference TRBV30 and TRBJ1-4, the full variable domain reads SQTIHQWPATLVQPVGSPLSLECTVEGTSNPNLYWYRQAAGRGLQLLFYSVGIGQISSEVPQNLSASRPQDRQFILSSKKLLLSDSGFYLCAWSRGKLFFGSGTQLSVL.

J is TRBJ2-7 and V is TRBV5-4; TRBD1 agrees at 8 bases. Germline CDR1 is SGHNT and CDR2 is YYREEE (reference sequence). The CDR3 runs to 15 residues. V trimming: 3 bases; J trimming: 3 bases; junction bases outside the gene matches: 8. In DNA, the CDR3 is TGTGCCAGCAGCTACGGACAGGGTGGAAGCTACGAGCAGTACTTC. Its protein is CASSYGQGGSYEQYF.

This chain uses TRBV29-1 with TRBJ1-2, with D unclear. With 4 bases removed from V and 8 bases from J, the gap between germline ends came to 8 bases. CDR3 size: 10 residues. The V gene's germline CDR1 is SQVTM and CDR2 ANQGSEA. This CDR3 is CSVGQEGYTF. CDR3 sequence (DNA): TGCAGCGTTGGTCAGGAAGGCTACACCTTC. Full variable domain (rest looked up from reference TRBV29-1 and TRBJ1-2): SAVISQKPSRDICQRGTSLTIQCQVDSQVTMMFWYRQQPGQSLTLIATANQGSEATYESGFVIDKFPISRPNLTFSTLTVSNMSPEDSSIYLCSVGQEGYTFGSGTRLTVV.

The CDR3 loop reads CASSWRTGPQHF. CDR3 in DNA: TGTGCCAGCTCCTGGAGGACCGGGCCCCAGCATTTT. The V and J genes are TRBV18 and TRBJ1-5; D unresolved. The CDR3 covers 12 residues. Trimming cost V 6 bases and J 9 bases, with 12 bases left between them. In germline, CDR1 is KGHSH, CDR2 LQKENI.

The chain employs TRBV6-1 and TRBJ1-5, with D hard to call. CDR1 and CDR2 from the germline V gene are MNHNS and SASEGT. This CDR3 has 13 amino acids. Trimming stripped 1 base from V and 11 bases from J, with 12 bases between. The DNA of the CDR3 is TGTGCCAGCAGTGAAGGGTGGAGTGAGGCCCAGCATTTT. Its translation: CASSEGWSEAQHF.

The chain links TRBV6-5 to TRBJ2-5, with TRBD1 identical over 7 bases. V lost 7 bases and J lost 2; bases outside the gene matches: 10. The CDR3 is 15 amino acids. The germline CDR1 and CDR2 sequences are MNHEY and SVGAGI. CDR3 in DNA: TGTGCCAGCACCCGCACGCTGGGACAGCAAGAGACCCAGTACTTC. Translation: CASTRTLGQQETQYF.

The table lists this clone with a count of one. The chain uses TRBV24-1 and TRBJ1-2; D unclear. V lost 6 bases and J 4 bases, leaving 14 bases between the germline ends. Germline V lookup: CDR1 KGHDR, CDR2 SFDVKD. The CDR3 has 14 amino acids. DNA of the CDR3: TGTGCCACCAGTAGCCGGGGAGCTGGCTATGGCTACACCTTC. Amino acid sequence: CATSSRGAGYGYTF.

CDR3 sequence: CASSLAPTGSYEQYF. Written as DNA, the CDR3 is TGTGCCAGCAGCTTAGCGCCGACAGGGTCCTACGAGCAGTACTTC. V is TRBV7-6 and J is TRBJ2-7; 7 bases align to TRBD1. The CDR3 runs to 15 residues. The germline CDR1 and CDR2 sequences are SGHVS and FNYEAQ. V lost 0 bases and J lost 1; bases outside the gene matches: 3.

The chain joins TRBV4-2 to TRBJ2-1; maybe TRBD2 (5 bases). This CDR3 is built from 15 residues. CDR1 and CDR2 (germline): LGHNA, YNFKEQ. V gave up 5 bases and J gave up 4 bases, with 15 bases separating them. The CDR3 spells CASSSIRRAYNEQFF. DNA for the CDR3: TGTGCCAGCAGCTCCATCCGGCGGGCGTACAATGAGCAGTTCTTC.

The chain couples TRBV2 to TRBJ1-4, with D unresolved. Germline CDR1 SNHLY, CDR2 FYNNEI. The CDR3 runs 15 residues. With 7 bases removed from V and 7 bases from J, the gap between germline ends came to 19 bases. In DNA, the CDR3 is TGTGCCAGCACGCAACACCTGACTACCCCTGAAAAACTGTTTTTT. Translated, it gives CASTQHLTTPEKLFF. Using reference TRBV2 and TRBJ1-4 for the parts outside the CDR3, the full variable domain is EPEVTQTPSHQVTQMGQEVILRCVPISNHLYFYWYRQILGQKVEFLVSFYNNEISEKSEIFDDQFSVERPDGSNFTLKIRSTKLEDSAMYFCASTQHLTTPEKLFFGSGTQLSVL.

The chain employs TRBV28 and TRBJ2-2; TRBD1 agrees at 7 bases. The CDR3 consists of 15 residues. Trimming removed 5 bases from V and 2 bases from J; junction bases left unmatched: 5. Germline-derived CDR1 and CDR2 are MDHEN and SYDVKM. Here the CDR3 reads CASSMTGLNTGELFF. CDR3 sequence (DNA): TGTGCCAGCAGTATGACAGGGTTAAACACCGGGGAGCTGTTTTTT. The full variable domain, its missing parts supplied by reference TRBV28 and TRBJ2-2, is DVKVTQSSRYLVKRTGEKVFLECVQDMDHENMFWYRQDPGLGLRLIYFSYDVKMKEKGDIPEGYSVSREKKERFSLILESASTNQTSMYLCASSMTGLNTGELFFGEGSRLTVL.

The chain recombines TRBV11-2 with TRBJ1-4; D might be TRBD1 (5 bases). CDR1 SGHAT and CDR2 FQNNGV come from the germline V gene. The CDR3 covers 16 residues. V was clipped by 4 bases and J by 7 bases, with 19 bases between them. CDR3 amino acids: CASSSYGRERGEKLFF. Here the CDR3 DNA reads TGTGCCAGCAGCTCATACGGCAGGGAGCGTGGTGAAAAACTGTTTTTT.

This chain's CDR3 is CASIKVGFTDTQYF. The CDR3 DNA reads TGTGCCAGCATTAAAGTGGGGTTCACAGATACGCAGTATTTT. The rearrangement uses TRBV6-5 and TRBJ2-3; D not resolved. This CDR3 has 14 residues. The V end lost 7 bases, the J end lost 2 bases, and 13 bases lay between the germline ends. Germline V gene lookup returns CDR1 MNHEY and CDR2 SVGAGI.